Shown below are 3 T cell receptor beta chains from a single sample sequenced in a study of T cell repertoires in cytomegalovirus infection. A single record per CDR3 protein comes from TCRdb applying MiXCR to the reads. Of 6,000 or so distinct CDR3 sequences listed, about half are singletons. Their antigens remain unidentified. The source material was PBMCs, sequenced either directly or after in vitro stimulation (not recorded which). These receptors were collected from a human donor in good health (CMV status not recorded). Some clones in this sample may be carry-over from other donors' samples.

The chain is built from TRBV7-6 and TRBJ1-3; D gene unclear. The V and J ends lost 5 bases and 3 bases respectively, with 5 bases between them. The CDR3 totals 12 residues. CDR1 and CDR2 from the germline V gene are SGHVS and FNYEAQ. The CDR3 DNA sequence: TGTGCCAGCAGCCCGCGTGGAAACACCATATATTTT. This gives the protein CASSPRGNTIYF.

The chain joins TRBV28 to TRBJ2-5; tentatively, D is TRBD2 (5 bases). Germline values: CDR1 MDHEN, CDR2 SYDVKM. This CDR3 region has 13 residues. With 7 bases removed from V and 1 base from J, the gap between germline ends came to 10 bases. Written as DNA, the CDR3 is TGTGCCAGCAAGGGAGCCATCCAAGAGACCCAGTACTTC. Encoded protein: CASKGAIQETQYF. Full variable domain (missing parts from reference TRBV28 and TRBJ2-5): DVKVTQSSRYLVKRTGEKVFLECVQDMDHENMFWYRQDPGLGLRLIYFSYDVKMKEKGDIPEGYSVSREKKERFSLILESASTNQTSMYLCASKGAIQETQYFGPGTRLLVL.

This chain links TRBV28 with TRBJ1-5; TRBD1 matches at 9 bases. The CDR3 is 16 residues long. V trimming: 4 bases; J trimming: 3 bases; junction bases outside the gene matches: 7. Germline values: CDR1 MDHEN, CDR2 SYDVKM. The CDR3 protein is CASSSGGQGPNQPQHF. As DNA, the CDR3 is TGTGCCAGCAGTTCAGGGGGACAGGGCCCCAATCAGCCCCAGCATTTT. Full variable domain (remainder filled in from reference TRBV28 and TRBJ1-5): DVKVTQSSRYLVKRTGEKVFLECVQDMDHENMFWYRQDPGLGLRLIYFSYDVKMKEKGDIPEGYSVSREKKERFSLILESASTNQTSMYLCASSSGGQGPNQPQHFGDGTRLSIL.